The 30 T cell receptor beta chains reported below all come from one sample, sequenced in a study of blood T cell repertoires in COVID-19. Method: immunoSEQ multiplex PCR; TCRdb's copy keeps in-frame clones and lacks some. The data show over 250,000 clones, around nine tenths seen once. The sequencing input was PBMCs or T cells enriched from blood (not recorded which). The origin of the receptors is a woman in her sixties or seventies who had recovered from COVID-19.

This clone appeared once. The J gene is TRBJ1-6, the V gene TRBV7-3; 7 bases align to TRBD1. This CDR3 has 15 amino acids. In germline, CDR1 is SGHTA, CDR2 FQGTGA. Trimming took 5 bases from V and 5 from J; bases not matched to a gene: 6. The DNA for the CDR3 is TGTGCCAGCAGCCCAACGGGACAGAATAATTCACCCCTCCACTTT. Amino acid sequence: CASSPTGQNNSPLHF.

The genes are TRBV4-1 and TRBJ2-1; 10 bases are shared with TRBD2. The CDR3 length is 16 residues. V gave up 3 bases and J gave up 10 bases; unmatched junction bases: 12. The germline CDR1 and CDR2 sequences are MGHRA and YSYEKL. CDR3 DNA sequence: TGCGCCAGCAGCCAGGCCTTCCTAGCGGGAGCCGGAGAGCAGTTCTTC. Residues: CASSQAFLAGAGEQFF.

Here the CDR3 reads CATSDSRDYRTYEQYF. The DNA for the CDR3 is TGTGCCACCAGTGACTCCCGGGACTATCGGACCTACGAGCAGTACTTC. The chain employs TRBV24-1 and TRBJ2-7, with TRBD2 matching over 7 bases. Trimming at V came to 4 bases and at J to 2 bases, leaving 10 bases not matched to a gene. Germline CDR1 and CDR2: KGHDR and SFDVKD. There are 16 residues in the CDR3.

The DNA of the CDR3 is TGTGCCTGGAGTGTACGGGTCAGGGTTGGAAACACCATATATTTT. Translation gives CAWSVRVRVGNTIYF. The J gene is TRBJ1-3, the V gene TRBV30; possibly TRBD1 for D (5 bases). The CDR3 sequence is 15 residues long. The germline V gene encodes CDR1 GTSNPN and CDR2 SVGIG (reference sequence). V lost 0 bases and J 3 bases, leaving 12 bases between the germline ends. Supplemented by reference TRBV30 and TRBJ1-3, the full variable domain reads SQTIHQWPATLVQPVGSPLSLECTVEGTSNPNLYWYRQAAGRGLQLLFYSVGIGQISSEVPQNLSASRPQDRQFILSSKKLLLSDSGFYLCAWSVRVRVGNTIYFGEGSWLTVV.

The CDR3 spells CASSPGQSYNEQFF. CDR3 nucleotide sequence: TGTGCCAGCAGCCCGGGACAGAGCTACAATGAGCAGTTCTTC. The genes are TRBV11-3 and TRBJ2-1; 7 nucleotides align to TRBD1. V gave up 5 bases and J gave up 3 bases; unmatched junction bases: 4. The germline CDR1 and CDR2 sequences are SGHNT and YENEEA. CDR3 length: 14 residues.

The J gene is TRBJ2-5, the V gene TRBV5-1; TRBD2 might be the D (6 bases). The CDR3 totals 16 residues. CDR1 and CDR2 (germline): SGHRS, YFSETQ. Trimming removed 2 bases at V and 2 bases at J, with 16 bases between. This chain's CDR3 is CASSFSLGGKQETQYF. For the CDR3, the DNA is TGCGCCAGCAGCTTCTCCCTTGGAGGGAAACAAGAGACCCAGTACTTC.

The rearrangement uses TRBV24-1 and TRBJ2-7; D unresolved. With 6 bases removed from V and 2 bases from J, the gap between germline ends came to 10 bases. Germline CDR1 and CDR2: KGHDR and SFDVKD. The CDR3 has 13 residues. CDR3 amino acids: CATSSPETYEQYF. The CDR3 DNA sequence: TGTGCCACCAGTTCGCCCGAGACCTACGAGCAGTACTTC.

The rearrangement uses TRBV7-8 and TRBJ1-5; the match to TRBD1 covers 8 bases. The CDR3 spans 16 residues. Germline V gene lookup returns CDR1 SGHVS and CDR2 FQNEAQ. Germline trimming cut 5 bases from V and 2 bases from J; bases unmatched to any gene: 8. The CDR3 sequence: CASSPGGAGGNQPQHF. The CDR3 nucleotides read TGTGCCAGCAGCCCAGGGGGCGCGGGTGGCAATCAGCCCCAGCATTTT. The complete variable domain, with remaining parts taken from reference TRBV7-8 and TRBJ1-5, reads GAGVSQSPRYKVAKRGQDVALRCDPISGHVSLFWYQQALGQGPEFLTYFQNEAQLDKSGLPSDRFFAERPEGSVSTLKIQRTQQEDSAVYLCASSPGGAGGNQPQHFGDGTRLSIL.

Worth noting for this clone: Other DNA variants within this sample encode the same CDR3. The CDR3 spells CASSLGGGGDTEAFF. The DNA of the CDR3 is TGCGCCAGCAGCTTGGGCGGGGGAGGGGACACTGAAGCTTTCTTT. The J gene is TRBJ1-1, the V gene TRBV5-1, with a weak D call TRBD1 (5 bases). Deletions cut 0 bases from V and 3 bases from J, with 12 bases between. Germline lookup yields CDR1 SGHRS and CDR2 YFSETQ. The CDR3 spans 15 residues.

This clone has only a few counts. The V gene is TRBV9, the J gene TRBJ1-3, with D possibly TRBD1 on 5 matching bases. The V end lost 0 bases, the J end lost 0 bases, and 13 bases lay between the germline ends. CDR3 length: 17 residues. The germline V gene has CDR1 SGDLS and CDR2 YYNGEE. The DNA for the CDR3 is TGTGCCAGCAGCGTAGAGGCGACAGCCTCCTCTGGAAACACCATATATTTT. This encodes CASSVEATASSGNTIYF.

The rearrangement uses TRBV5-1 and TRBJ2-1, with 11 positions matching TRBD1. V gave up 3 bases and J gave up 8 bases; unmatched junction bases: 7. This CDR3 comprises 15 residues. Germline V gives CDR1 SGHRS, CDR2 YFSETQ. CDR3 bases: TGCGCCAGCAGCTCCACCGGGACAGGGGGGGATGAGCAGTTCTTC. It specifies CASSSTGTGGDEQFF. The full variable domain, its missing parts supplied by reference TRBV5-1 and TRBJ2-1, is KAGVTQTPRYLIKTRGQQVTLSCSPISGHRSVSWYQQTPGQGLQFLFEYFSETQRNKGNFPGRFSGRQFSNSRSEMNVSTLELGDSALYLCASSSTGTGGDEQFFGPGTRLTVL.

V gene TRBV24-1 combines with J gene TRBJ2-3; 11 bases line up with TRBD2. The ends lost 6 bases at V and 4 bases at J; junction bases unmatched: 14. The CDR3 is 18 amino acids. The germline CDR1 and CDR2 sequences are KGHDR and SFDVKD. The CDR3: CATSPIPLLAGVADTQYF. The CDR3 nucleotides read TGTGCCACCAGTCCCATTCCCCTACTAGCGGGAGTTGCAGATACGCAGTATTTT.

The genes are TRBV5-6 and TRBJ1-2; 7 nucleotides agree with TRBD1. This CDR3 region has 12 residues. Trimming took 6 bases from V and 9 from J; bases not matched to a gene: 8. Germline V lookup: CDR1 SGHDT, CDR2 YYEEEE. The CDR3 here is CASNTGERSYTF. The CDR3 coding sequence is TGTGCCAGCAACACAGGGGAAAGGAGCTACACCTTC.

The CDR3 loop reads CANRQGGLNTEAFF. For the CDR3, the DNA is TGCGCCAATCGACAGGGGGGGTTGAACACTGAAGCTTTCTTT. The rearrangement uses TRBV10-1 and TRBJ1-1; TRBD1 matches at 9 bases. Trimming took 10 bases from V and 0 from J; bases not matched to a gene: 6. Germline values: CDR1 WNHNN, CDR2 SYGVQD (reference sequence). This CDR3 is 14 amino acids long.

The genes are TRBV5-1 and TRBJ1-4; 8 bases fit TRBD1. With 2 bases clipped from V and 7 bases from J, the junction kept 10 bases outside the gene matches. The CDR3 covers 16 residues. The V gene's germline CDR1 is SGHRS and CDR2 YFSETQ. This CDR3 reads CASSLADRGKSEKLFF. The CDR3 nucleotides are TGCGCCAGCAGCTTAGCAGACAGGGGAAAGAGTGAAAAACTGTTTTTT.

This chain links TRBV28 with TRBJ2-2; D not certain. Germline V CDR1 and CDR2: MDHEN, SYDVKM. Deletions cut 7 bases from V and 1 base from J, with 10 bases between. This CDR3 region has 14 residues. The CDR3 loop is CASTPPGNTGELFF. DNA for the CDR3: TGTGCCAGCACCCCCCCGGGGAACACCGGGGAGCTGTTTTTT.

CDR3 DNA sequence: TGTGCCAGCAGCAAACGAGCGGGGGACTACAATGAGCAGTTCTTC. It is translated as CASSKRAGDYNEQFF. This chain joins TRBV21-1 and TRBJ2-1; the D call TRBD2 from the table was never checked on the DNA. TRBV21-1 corresponds to a pseudogene. The CDR3 covers 15 residues.

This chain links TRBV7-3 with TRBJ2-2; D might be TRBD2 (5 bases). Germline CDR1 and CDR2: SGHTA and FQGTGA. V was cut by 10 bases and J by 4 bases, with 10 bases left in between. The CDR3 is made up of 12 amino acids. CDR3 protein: CAIRTFTGELFF. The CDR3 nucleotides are TGTGCCATTCGGACTTTCACCGGGGAGCTGTTTTTT. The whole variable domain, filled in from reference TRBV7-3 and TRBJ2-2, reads GAGVSQTPSNKVTEKGKYVELRCDPISGHTALYWYRQSLGQGPEFLIYFQGTGAADDSGLPNDRFFAVRPEGSVSTLKIQRTERGDSAVYLCAIRTFTGELFFGEGSRLTVL.

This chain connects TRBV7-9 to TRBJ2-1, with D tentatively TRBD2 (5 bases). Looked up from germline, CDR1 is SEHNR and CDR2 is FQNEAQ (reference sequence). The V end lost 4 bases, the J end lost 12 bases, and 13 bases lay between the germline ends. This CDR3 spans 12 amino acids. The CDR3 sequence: CASSSRTGPQFF. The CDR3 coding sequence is TGTGCCAGCAGCTCGAGGACTGGCCCGCAGTTCTTC. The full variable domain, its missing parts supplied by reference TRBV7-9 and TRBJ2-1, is DTGVSQNPRHKITKRGQNVTFRCDPISEHNRLYWYRQTLGQGPEFLTYFQNEAQLEKSRLLSDRFSAERPKGSFSTLEIQRTEQGDSAMYLCASSSRTGPQFFGPGTRLTVL.

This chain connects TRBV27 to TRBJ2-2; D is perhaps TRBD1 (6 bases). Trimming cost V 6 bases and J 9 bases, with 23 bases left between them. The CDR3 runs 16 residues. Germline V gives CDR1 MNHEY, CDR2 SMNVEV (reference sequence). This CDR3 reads CASSLQAGTRSRELFF. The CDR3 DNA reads TGTGCCAGCAGCCTCCAGGCCGGGACACGGTCCCGGGAGCTGTTTTTT.

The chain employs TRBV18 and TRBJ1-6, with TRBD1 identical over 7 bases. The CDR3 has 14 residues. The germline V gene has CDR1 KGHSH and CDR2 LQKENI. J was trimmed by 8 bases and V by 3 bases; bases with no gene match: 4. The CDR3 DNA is TGTGCCAGCTCACCGCCGGGACAGCATTCACCCCTCCACTTT. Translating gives CASSPPGQHSPLHF.

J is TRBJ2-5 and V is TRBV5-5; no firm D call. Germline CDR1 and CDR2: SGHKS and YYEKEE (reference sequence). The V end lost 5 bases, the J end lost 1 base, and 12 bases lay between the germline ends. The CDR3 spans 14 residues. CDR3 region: CASRSLEAQETQYF. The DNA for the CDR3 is TGTGCCAGCAGGTCCCTCGAAGCCCAAGAGACCCAGTACTTC.

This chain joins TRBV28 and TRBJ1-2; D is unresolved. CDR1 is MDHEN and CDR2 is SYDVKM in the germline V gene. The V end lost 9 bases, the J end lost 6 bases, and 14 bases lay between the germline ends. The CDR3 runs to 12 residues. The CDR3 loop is CASERVYDGYTF. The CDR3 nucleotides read TGTGCCAGTGAGAGGGTATACGATGGCTACACCTTC.

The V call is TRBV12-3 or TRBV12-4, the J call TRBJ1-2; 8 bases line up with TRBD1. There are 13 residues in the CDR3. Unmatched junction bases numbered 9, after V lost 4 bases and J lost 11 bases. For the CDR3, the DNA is TGTGCCAGCAGTTCGACAGGGGTCAGATTTTACACCTTC. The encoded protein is CASSSTGVRFYTF.

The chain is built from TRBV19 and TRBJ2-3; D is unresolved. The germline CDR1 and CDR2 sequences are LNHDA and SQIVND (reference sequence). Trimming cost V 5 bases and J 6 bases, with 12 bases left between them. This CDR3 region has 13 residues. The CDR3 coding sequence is TGTGCCAGTAGTCCTCAGGCGTACGATACGCAGTATTTT. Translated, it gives CASSPQAYDTQYF.

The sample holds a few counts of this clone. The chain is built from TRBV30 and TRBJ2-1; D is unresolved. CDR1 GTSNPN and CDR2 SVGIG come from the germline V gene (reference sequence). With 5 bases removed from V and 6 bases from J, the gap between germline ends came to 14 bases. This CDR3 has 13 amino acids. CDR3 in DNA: TGTGCCTGGGTGCGCGGCTACACCAATGAGCAGTTCTTC. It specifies CAWVRGYTNEQFF.

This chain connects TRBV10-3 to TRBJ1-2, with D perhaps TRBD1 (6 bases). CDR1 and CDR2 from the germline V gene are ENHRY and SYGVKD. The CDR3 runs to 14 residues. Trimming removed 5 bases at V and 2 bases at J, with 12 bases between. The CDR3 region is CAISSSGENYGYTF. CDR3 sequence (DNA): TGTGCCATCAGTAGCTCAGGGGAAAACTATGGCTACACCTTC.

The CDR3 spells CASSFGFAYEQYF. The CDR3 DNA is TGTGCCAGCAGCTTCGGTTTCGCCTACGAGCAGTACTTC. The chain carries TRBV5-6 and TRBJ2-7, with D uncertain. Germline-derived CDR1 and CDR2 are SGHDT and YYEEEE. The length of the CDR3 is 13 residues. Trimming removed 2 bases at V and 2 bases at J, with 8 bases between. The full variable domain, in which reference TRBV5-6 and TRBJ2-7 provide the parts outside the CDR3, is DAGVTQSPTHLIKTRGQQVTLRCSPKSGHDTVSWYQQALGQGPQFIFQYYEEEERQRGNFPDRFSGHQFPNYSSELNVNALLLGDSALYLCASSFGFAYEQYFGPGTRLTVT.

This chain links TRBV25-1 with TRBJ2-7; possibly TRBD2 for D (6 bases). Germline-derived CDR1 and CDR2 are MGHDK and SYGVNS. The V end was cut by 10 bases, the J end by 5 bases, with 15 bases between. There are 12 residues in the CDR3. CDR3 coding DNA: TGTGCCACGAGCTTGGGGGGTGACGAGCAGTACTTC. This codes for CATSLGGDEQYF.

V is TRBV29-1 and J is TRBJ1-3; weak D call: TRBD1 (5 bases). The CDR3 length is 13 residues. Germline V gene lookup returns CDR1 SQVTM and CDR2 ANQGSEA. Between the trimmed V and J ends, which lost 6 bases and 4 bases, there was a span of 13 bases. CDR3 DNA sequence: TGCAGCGTCCGGGGGACCGTCGGAAACACCATATATTTT. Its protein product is CSVRGTVGNTIYF.